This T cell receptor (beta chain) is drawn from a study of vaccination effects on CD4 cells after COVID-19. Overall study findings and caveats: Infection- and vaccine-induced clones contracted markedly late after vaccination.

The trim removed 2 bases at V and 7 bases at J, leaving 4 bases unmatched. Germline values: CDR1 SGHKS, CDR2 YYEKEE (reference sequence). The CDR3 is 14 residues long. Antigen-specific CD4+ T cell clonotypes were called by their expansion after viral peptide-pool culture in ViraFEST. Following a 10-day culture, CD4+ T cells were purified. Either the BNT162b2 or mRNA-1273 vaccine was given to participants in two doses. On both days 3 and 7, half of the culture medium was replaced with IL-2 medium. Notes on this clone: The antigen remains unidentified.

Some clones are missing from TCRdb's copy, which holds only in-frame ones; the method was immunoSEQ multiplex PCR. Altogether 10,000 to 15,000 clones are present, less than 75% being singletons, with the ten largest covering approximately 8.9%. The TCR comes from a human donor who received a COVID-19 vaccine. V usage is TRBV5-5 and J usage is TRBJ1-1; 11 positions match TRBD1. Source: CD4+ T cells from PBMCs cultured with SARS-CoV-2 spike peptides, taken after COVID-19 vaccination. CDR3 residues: CASSLAGTGGEAFF. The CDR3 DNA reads TGTGCCAGCAGCTTAGCCGGGACAGGGGGTGAAGCTTTCTTT.